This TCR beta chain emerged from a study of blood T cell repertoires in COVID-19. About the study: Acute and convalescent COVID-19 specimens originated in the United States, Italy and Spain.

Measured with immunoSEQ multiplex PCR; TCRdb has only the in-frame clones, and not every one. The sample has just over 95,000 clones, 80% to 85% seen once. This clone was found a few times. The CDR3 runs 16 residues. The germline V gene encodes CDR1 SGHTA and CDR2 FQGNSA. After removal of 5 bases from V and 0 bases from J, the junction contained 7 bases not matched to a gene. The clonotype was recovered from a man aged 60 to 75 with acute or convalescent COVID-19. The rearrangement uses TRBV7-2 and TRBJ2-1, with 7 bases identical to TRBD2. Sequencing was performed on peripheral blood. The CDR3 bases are TGTGCCAGCAGCCCGGGAGGAGGAAGCTCCTACAATGAGCAGTTCTTC. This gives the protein CASSPGGGSSYNEQFF.